The text below deals with one T cell receptor beta chain. This record comes from a study of cytomegalovirus exposure and HLA in healthy donors. Primers for the PCR totalled 60 Vbeta and 13 Jbeta. Libraries were prepared by immunoSEQ multiplex PCR; TCRdb keeps only in-frame clonotypes and omits some of them. The data show about 120,000 clones, over 70% seen once. Trimming took 9 bases from V and 5 from J, leaving 14 bases between them. Germline V gene lookup returns CDR1 MNHEY and CDR2 SVGAGI. There are 13 residues in the CDR3. The TCR comes from a woman aged 18-29 years in good health and CMV-seronegative. The chain combines TRBV6-5 with TRBJ2-1; D may be TRBD2 (5 bases). Specimen: PBMCs. CDR3 sequence: CASLESGNNEQFF. The CDR3 DNA follows: TGTGCCAGTTTGGAGTCGGGAAACAATGAGCAGTTCTTC.